This TCR beta chain stems from a study of monozygotic twins with cystic fibrosis. The CDR3 runs to 13 residues. Germline V CDR1 and CDR2: ENHRY, SYGVKD. V was cut by 9 bases and J by 6 bases, with 18 bases left in between. Using immunoSEQ multiplex PCR, the repertoire was profiled, and TCRdb retains in-frame clones only, with some absent. This table holds 29,000 or so clones, about 85% found once. The chain employs TRBV10-3 and TRBJ2-7, with D possibly TRBD2 on 6 matching bases. The receptor's source is a girl between 2 and 10 years old with cystic fibrosis. Specimen: blood. The CDR3 nucleotides read TGTGCCATAGGAGGATCACTCGGGGGCGAGCAGTACTTC. Translating it yields CAIGGSLGGEQYF.